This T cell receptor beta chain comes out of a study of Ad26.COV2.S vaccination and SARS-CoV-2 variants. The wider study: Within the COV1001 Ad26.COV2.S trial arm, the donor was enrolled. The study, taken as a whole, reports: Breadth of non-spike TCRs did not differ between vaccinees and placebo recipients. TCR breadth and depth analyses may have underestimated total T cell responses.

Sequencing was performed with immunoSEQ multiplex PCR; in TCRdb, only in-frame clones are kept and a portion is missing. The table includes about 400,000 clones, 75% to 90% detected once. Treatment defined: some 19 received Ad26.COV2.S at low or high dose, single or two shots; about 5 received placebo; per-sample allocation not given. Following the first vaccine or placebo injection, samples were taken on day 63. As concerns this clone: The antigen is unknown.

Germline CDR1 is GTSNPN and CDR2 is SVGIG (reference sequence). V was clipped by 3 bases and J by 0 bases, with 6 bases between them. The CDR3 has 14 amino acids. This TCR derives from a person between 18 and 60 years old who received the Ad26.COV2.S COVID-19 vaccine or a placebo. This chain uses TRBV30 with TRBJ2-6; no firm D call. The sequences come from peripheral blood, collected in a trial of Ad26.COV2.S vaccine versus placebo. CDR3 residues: CAWSRSSGANVLTF. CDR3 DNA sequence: TGTGCCTGGAGCAGGAGCTCTGGGGCCAACGTCCTGACTTTC.